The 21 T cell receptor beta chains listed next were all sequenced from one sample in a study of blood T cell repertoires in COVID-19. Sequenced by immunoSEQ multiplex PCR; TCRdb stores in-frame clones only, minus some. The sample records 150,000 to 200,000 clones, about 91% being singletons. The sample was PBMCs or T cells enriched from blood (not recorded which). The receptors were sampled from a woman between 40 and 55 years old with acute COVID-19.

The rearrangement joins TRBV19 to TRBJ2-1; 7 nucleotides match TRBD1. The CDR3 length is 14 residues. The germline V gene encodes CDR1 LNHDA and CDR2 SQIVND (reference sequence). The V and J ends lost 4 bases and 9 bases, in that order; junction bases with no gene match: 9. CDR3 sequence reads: CASSRTGGSTEQFF. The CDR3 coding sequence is TGTGCCAGTAGTAGGACAGGAGGAAGTACTGAGCAGTTCTTC.

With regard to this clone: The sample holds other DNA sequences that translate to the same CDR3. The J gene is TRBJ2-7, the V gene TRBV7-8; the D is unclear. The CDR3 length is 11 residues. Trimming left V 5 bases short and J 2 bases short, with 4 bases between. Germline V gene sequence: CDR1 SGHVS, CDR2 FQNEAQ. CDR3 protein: CASSPAYEQYF. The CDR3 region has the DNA TGTGCCAGCAGCCCGGCCTACGAGCAGTACTTC.

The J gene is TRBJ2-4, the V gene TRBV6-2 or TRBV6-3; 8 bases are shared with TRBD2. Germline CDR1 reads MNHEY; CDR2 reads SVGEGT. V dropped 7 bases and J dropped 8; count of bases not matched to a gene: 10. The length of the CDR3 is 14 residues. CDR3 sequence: CASTPTGGRDIQYF. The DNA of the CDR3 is TGTGCCAGCACCCCCACGGGGGGGCGTGACATTCAGTACTTC.

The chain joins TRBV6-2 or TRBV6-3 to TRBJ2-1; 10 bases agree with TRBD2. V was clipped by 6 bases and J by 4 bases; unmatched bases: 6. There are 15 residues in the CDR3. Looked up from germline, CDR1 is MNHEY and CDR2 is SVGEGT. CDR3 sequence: CASSLLAGTYNEQFF. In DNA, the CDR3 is TGTGCCAGCAGCCTACTAGCGGGAACTTACAATGAGCAGTTCTTC.

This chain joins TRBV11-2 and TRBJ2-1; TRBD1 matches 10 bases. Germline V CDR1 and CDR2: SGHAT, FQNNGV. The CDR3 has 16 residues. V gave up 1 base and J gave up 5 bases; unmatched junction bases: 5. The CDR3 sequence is CASSLGRGQGNNEQFF. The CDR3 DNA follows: TGTGCCAGCAGCTTAGGTCGGGGACAGGGGAACAATGAGCAGTTCTTC.

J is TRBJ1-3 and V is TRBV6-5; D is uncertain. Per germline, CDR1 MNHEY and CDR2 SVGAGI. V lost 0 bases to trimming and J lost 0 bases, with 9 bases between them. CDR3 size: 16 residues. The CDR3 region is CASSYSSPGSGNTIYF. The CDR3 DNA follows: TGTGCCAGCAGTTACTCGTCTCCGGGCTCTGGAAACACCATATATTTT.

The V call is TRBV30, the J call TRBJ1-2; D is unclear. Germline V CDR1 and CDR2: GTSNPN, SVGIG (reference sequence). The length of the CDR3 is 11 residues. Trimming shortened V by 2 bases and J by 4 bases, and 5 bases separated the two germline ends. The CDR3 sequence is CAWSTAYGYTF. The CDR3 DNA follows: TGTGCCTGGAGTACAGCCTATGGCTACACCTTC.

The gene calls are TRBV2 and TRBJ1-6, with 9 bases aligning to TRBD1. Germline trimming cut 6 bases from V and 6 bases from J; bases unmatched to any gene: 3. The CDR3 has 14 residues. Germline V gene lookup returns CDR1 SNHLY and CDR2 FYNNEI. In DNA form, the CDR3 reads TGTGCCAGCAGCTCGGGACAGGGTAATTCACCCCTCCACTTT. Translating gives CASSSGQGNSPLHF.

The CDR3 is CASSEGQGFNEQFF. CDR3 nucleotides: TGTGCCAGCAGCGAGGGACAGGGATTCAATGAGCAGTTCTTC. The rearrangement links TRBV9 to TRBJ2-1; the match to TRBD1 covers 9 bases. After removal of 3 bases from V and 6 bases from J, the junction contained 4 bases not matched to a gene. This CDR3 contains 14 residues. CDR1 is SGDLS, CDR2 YYNGEE, per germline. Looking up the rest from reference TRBV9 and TRBJ2-1 gives the full variable domain: DSGVTQTPKHLITATGQRVTLRCSPRSGDLSVYWYQQSLDQGLQFLIQYYNGEERAKGNILERFSAQQFPDLHSELNLSSLELGDSALYFCASSEGQGFNEQFFGPGTRLTVL.

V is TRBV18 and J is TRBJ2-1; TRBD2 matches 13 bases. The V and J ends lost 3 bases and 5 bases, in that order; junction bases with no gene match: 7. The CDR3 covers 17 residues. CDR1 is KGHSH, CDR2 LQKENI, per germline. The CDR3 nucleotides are TGTGCCAGCTCACCGATGGGACTAGCGGGAAAGGACAATGAGCAGTTCTTC. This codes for CASSPMGLAGKDNEQFF. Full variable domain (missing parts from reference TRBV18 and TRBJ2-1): NAGVMQNPRHLVRRRGQEARLRCSPMKGHSHVYWYRQLPEEGLKFMVYLQKENIIDESGMPKERFSAEFPKEGPSILRIQQVVRGDSAAYFCASSPMGLAGKDNEQFFGPGTRLTVL.

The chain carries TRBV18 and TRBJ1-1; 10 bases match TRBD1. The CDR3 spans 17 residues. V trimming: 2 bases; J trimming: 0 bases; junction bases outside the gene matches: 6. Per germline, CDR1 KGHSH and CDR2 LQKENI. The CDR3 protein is CASSPKGQGSLNTEAFF. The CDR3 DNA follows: TGTGCCAGCTCACCAAAGGGACAGGGGAGTCTGAACACTGAAGCTTTCTTT.

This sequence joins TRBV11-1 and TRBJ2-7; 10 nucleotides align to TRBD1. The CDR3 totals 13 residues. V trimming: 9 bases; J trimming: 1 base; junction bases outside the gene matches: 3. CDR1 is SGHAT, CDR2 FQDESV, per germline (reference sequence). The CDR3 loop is CASGTGVSYEQYF. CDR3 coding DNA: TGTGCCAGTGGGACAGGGGTGTCCTACGAGCAGTACTTC.

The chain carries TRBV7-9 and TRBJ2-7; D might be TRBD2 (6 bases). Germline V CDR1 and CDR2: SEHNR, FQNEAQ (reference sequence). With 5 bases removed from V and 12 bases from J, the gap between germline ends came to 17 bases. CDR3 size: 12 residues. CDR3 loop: CASSPLGEAPYF. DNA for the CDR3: TGTGCCAGCAGCCCCCTCGGGGAGGCGCCGTACTTC. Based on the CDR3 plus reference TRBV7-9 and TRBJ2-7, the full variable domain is DTGVSQNPRHKITKRGQNVTFRCDPISEHNRLYWYRQTLGQGPEFLTYFQNEAQLEKSRLLSDRFSAERPKGSFSTLEIQRTEQGDSAMYLCASSPLGEAPYFGPGTRLTVT.

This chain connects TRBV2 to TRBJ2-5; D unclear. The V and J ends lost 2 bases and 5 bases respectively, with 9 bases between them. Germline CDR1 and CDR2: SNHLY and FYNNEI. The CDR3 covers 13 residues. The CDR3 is CASSENPRETQYF. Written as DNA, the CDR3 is TGTGCCAGCAGTGAAAACCCACGGGAGACCCAGTACTTC. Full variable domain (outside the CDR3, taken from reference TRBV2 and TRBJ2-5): EPEVTQTPSHQVTQMGQEVILRCVPISNHLYFYWYRQILGQKVEFLVSFYNNEISEKSEIFDDQFSVERPDGSNFTLKIRSTKLEDSAMYFCASSENPRETQYFGPGTRLLVL.

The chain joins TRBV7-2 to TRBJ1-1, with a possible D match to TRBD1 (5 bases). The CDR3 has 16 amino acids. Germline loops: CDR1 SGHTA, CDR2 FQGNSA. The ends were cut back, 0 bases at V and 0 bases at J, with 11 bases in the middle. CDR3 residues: CASSLAGRTMNTEAFF. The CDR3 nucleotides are TGTGCCAGCAGCTTAGCGGGACGGACTATGAACACTGAAGCTTTCTTT.

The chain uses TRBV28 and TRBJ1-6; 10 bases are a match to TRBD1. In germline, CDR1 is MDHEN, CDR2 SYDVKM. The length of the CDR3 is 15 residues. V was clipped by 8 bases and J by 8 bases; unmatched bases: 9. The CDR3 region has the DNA TGTGCCAGCGGGTCCGGGACAGGGGTTGATTCACCCCTCCACTTT. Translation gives CASGSGTGVDSPLHF.

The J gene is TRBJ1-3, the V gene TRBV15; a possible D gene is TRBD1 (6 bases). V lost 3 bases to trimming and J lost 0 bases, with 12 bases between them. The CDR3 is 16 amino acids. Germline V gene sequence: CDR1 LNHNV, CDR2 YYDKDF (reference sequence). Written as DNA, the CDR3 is TGTGCCACCAGCAGGGATCAACAGGGCTCTGGAAACACCATATATTTT. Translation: CATSRDQQGSGNTIYF.

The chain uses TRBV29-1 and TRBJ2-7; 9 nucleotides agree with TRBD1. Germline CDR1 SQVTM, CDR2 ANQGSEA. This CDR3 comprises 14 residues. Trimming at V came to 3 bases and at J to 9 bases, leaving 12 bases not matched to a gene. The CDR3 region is CSVDGGTGNYPQYF. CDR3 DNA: TGCAGCGTTGATGGTGGGACAGGGAATTACCCGCAGTACTTC.

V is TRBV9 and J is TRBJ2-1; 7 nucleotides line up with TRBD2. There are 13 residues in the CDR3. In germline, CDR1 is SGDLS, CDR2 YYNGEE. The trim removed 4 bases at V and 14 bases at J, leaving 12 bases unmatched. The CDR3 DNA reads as TGTGCCAGCAGCCCGTCGTCTAGCGGTGAAGAGTTCTTC. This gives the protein CASSPSSSGEEFF.

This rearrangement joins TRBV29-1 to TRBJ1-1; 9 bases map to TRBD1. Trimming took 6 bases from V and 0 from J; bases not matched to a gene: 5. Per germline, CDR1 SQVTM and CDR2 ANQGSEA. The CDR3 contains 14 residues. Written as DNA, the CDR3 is TGCAGCGTGGCTTGGGACAGGGTGAACACTGAAGCTTTCTTT. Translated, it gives CSVAWDRVNTEAFF.

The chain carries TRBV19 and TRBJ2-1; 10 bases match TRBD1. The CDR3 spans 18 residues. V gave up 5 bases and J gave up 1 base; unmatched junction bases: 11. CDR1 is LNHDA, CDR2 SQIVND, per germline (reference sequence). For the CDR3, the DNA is TGTGCCAGTAGTCGGAGGACAGGGGGGACTAGTTCCTACAATGAGCAGTTCTTC. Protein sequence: CASSRRTGGTSSYNEQFF.